One and the same sample provided the 29 T cell receptor beta chains below, sequenced in a study of shared clonotypes between healthy human individuals. This table comes from immunoSEQ multiplex PCR, and its TCRdb copy is limited to in-frame clones, with some not included. The sample carries 1,500,000 or so clones, about 96% recorded once. Source material: naive CD4+ T cells sorted from blood. Regarding subset: CD45RA+ positively selected. The source of these receptors is a man aged 25 to 45 in good health.

This clone was detected once. V is TRBV27 and J is TRBJ2-7; D is unclear. CDR1 is MNHEY and CDR2 is SMNVEV in the germline V gene (reference sequence). The CDR3 loop spans 14 amino acids. V was pared by 1 base and J by 2 bases, with 9 bases between. CDR3 loop: CASSLFTTPYEQYF. The CDR3 DNA follows: TGTGCCAGCAGTTTATTTACCACCCCCTACGAGCAGTACTTC.

The CDR3 nucleotides read TGTGCCAGCAGTTACCGGCAGGGTGTTGAAAAACTGTTTTTT. Translation gives CASSYRQGVEKLFF. The chain links TRBV6-6 to TRBJ1-4; D might be TRBD1 (5 bases). V lost 2 bases and J 7 bases, leaving 11 bases between the germline ends. The CDR3 contains 14 residues. CDR1 is MNHNY and CDR2 is SVGAGI in the germline V gene (reference sequence).

This sequence joins TRBV13 and TRBJ2-7; TRBD1 matches 7 bases. Germline V gene lookup returns CDR1 PRHDT and CDR2 FYEKMQ (reference sequence). This CDR3 region has 14 residues. V was pared by 5 bases and J by 8 bases, with 12 bases of the junction left unmatched. The CDR3 sequence is CASSPRGVGGKQYF. The CDR3 DNA reads as TGTGCCAGCAGCCCTCGAGGAGTAGGGGGCAAGCAGTACTTC.

V gene TRBV27 combines with J gene TRBJ1-1, with 7 positions matching TRBD1. The CDR3 sequence is 13 residues long. CDR1 and CDR2 (germline): MNHEY, SMNVEV (reference sequence). Trimming cost V 7 bases and J 5 bases; bases outside gene matches: 7. CDR3 loop: CASTDRDWTEAFF. For the CDR3, the DNA is TGTGCCAGCACCGACAGGGATTGGACTGAAGCTTTCTTT.

V is TRBV9 and J is TRBJ2-4; D is undetermined. The CDR3 has 14 residues. The V gene lost 4 bases and the J gene lost 8 bases, with 16 bases spanning the gap. Germline CDR1 SGDLS, CDR2 YYNGEE. The CDR3 sequence: CASSSVPGPYIQYF. Written as DNA, the CDR3 is TGTGCCAGCAGCTCCGTACCCGGTCCTTACATTCAGTACTTC.

V usage is TRBV5-1 and J usage is TRBJ1-2; 8 positions agree with TRBD1. CDR3 length: 13 residues. The germline V gene has CDR1 SGHRS and CDR2 YFSETQ. J lost 3 bases, V lost 7 bases, and 5 bases had no gene match. DNA for the CDR3: TGCGCCAGCCGAGCAGGGGGCGACTATGGCTACACCTTC. As protein: CASRAGGDYGYTF.

V gene TRBV5-1 combines with J gene TRBJ2-5, with D possibly TRBD2 on 5 matching bases. The V gene lost 4 bases and the J gene lost 5 bases, with 18 bases spanning the gap. Germline assignment: CDR1 SGHRS and CDR2 YFSETQ. This CDR3 region has 15 residues. The DNA for the CDR3 is TGCGCCAGCAGCCAGAGGGCTGCCCCCGGGGAGACCCAGTACTTC. Protein product: CASSQRAAPGETQYF.

This rearrangement joins TRBV9 to TRBJ2-7, with D possibly being TRBD1 or TRBD2 (5 bases each). V lost 3 bases and J 2 bases, leaving 12 bases between the germline ends. CDR1 is SGDLS, CDR2 YYNGEE, per germline. CDR3 size: 14 residues. CDR3 region: CASSARDGAYEQYF. The CDR3 region has the DNA TGTGCCAGCAGCGCCCGGGACGGAGCCTACGAGCAGTACTTC.

In its sample, this clone was seen once. The chain links TRBV27 to TRBJ2-2; D is tentatively TRBD1 or TRBD2 (5 bases each). Germline V gene lookup returns CDR1 MNHEY and CDR2 SMNVEV (reference sequence). This CDR3 has 14 residues. Trimming pared 7 bases from V and 7 bases from J, leaving 16 bases between. As DNA, the CDR3 is TGTGCCAGCACCCACGGGACGATGGTCGGGGAGCTGTTTTTT. Protein sequence: CASTHGTMVGELFF.

The chain couples TRBV29-1 to TRBJ2-2, with TRBD2 matching over 8 bases. The CDR3 is made up of 16 amino acids. V shed 4 bases, J shed 2 bases, and the junction held 9 bases outside the gene matches. The germline V gene encodes CDR1 SQVTM and CDR2 ANQGSEA. Here the CDR3 reads CSVASHSGTNTGELFF. Here the CDR3 DNA reads TGCAGCGTTGCATCTCATAGCGGGACTAACACCGGGGAGCTGTTTTTT.

The V gene is TRBV7-9, the J gene TRBJ2-7; 7 bases agree with TRBD1. V gave up 5 bases and J gave up 0 bases; unmatched junction bases: 10. The CDR3 has 16 residues. Germline V lookup: CDR1 SEHNR, CDR2 FQNEAQ (reference sequence). DNA of the CDR3: TGTGCCAGCAGCGCCCCACAGGGGAAGAACTCCTACGAGCAGTACTTC. Its protein is CASSAPQGKNSYEQYF.

The chain uses TRBV11-2 and TRBJ2-5; TRBD2 matches 14 bases. The germline gives CDR1 SGHAT, CDR2 FQNNGV. CDR3 length: 18 residues. V was clipped by 3 bases and J by 3 bases; unmatched bases: 9. The CDR3 sequence: CASSLETSGRAGEETQYF. The DNA of the CDR3 is TGTGCCAGCAGCTTGGAGACTAGCGGGAGGGCCGGGGAAGAGACCCAGTACTTC.

The chain combines TRBV5-1 with TRBJ2-3; D ambiguous. The CDR3 sequence is 14 residues long. Germline V gene lookup returns CDR1 SGHRS and CDR2 YFSETQ. The ends were cut back, 0 bases at V and 6 bases at J, with 11 bases in the middle. The CDR3 region is CASSLVGLGDTQYF. Written as DNA, the CDR3 is TGCGCCAGCAGCTTGGTTGGGTTGGGCGATACGCAGTATTTT.

The chain employs TRBV5-1 and TRBJ2-2; TRBD2 might be the D (5 bases). With 4 bases removed from V and 0 bases from J, the gap between germline ends came to 13 bases. This CDR3 region has 16 residues. Germline-derived CDR1 and CDR2 are SGHRS and YFSETQ. The CDR3 DNA reads TGCGCCAGCAGCCAAGACTACTACGCGAACACCGGGGAGCTGTTTTTT. This translates into CASSQDYYANTGELFF.

The rearrangement links TRBV12-5 to TRBJ2-6; 7 bases line up with TRBD1. Germline values: CDR1 LGHNT, CDR2 FRNRAP. The CDR3 runs to 16 residues. V was clipped by 1 base and J by 2 bases; unmatched bases: 2. The DNA of the CDR3 is TGTGCTAGTGGTTTGGCCGGGACAGCTGGGGCCAACGTCCTGACTTTC. Amino acids: CASGLAGTAGANVLTF.

V gene TRBV10-2 combines with J gene TRBJ2-1, with D perhaps TRBD1 (5 bases). This CDR3 is 13 amino acids long. V lost 2 bases and J lost 11, with 13 bases in between. Germline-derived CDR1 and CDR2 are WSHSY and SAAADI. CDR3 protein: CASSELFGQQQFF. The CDR3 DNA sequence: TGCGCCAGCAGTGAGCTCTTCGGACAACAGCAGTTCTTC.

The chain recombines TRBV7-2 with TRBJ2-2, with D maybe TRBD2 (5 bases). Germline CDR1 is SGHTA and CDR2 is FQGNSA. CDR3 length: 15 residues. V lost 7 bases to trimming and J lost 3 bases, with 15 bases between them. The CDR3 nucleotides are TGTGCCAGCACCGTAACGGGAAAGTACACCGGGGAGCTGTTTTTT. Its protein product is CASTVTGKYTGELFF.

The chain couples TRBV14 to TRBJ2-1, with D possibly TRBD2 on 5 matching bases. Trimming pared 3 bases from V and 3 bases from J, leaving 15 bases between. Germline CDR1 and CDR2: SGHDN and FVKESK. The CDR3 sequence is 16 residues long. This CDR3 is CASSHSRGDYYNEQFF. The CDR3 DNA reads as TGTGCCAGCAGCCATTCTCGGGGTGATTACTACAATGAGCAGTTCTTC.

The chain recombines TRBV11-2 with TRBJ2-7, with 13 bases lining up with TRBD2. Trimming removed 5 bases from V and 6 bases from J; junction bases left unmatched: 10. The length of the CDR3 is 16 residues. Germline V CDR1 and CDR2: SGHAT, FQNNGV. CDR3 in DNA: TGTGCCAGCAGCGGGTCCCGACTAGCGGGAGGCGGCGAGCAGTACTTC. Encoded protein: CASSGSRLAGGGEQYF.

The chain recombines TRBV5-1 with TRBJ2-1; D gene uncertain. With 0 bases removed from V and 6 bases from J, the gap between germline ends came to 13 bases. This CDR3 has 15 residues. Germline V gene data show CDR1 as SGHRS and CDR2 as YFSETQ. The CDR3 nucleotides are TGCGCCAGCAGCTTGGATGAGTTTATAGGCAATGAGCAGTTCTTC. Amino acid sequence: CASSLDEFIGNEQFF. Full variable domain (rest looked up from reference TRBV5-1 and TRBJ2-1): KAGVTQTPRYLIKTRGQQVTLSCSPISGHRSVSWYQQTPGQGLQFLFEYFSETQRNKGNFPGRFSGRQFSNSRSEMNVSTLELGDSALYLCASSLDEFIGNEQFFGPGTRLTVL.

The chain combines TRBV5-1 with TRBJ1-3, with TRBD1 as a possible D gene (6 bases). Trimming shortened V by 3 bases and J by 0 bases, and 10 bases separated the two germline ends. The CDR3 length is 15 residues. In germline, CDR1 is SGHRS, CDR2 YFSETQ. CDR3 in DNA: TGCGCCAGCAGCTCGCAGGGGATCTCTGGAAACACCATATATTTT. Translated, it gives CASSSQGISGNTIYF.

The V and J genes are TRBV27 and TRBJ2-1; 13 bases are a match to TRBD2. V lost 7 bases, J lost 2 bases, and 5 bases stayed unmatched. The CDR3 is made up of 16 amino acids. Germline V gene sequence: CDR1 MNHEY, CDR2 SMNVEV (reference sequence). The CDR3 spells CASTRLAGGAYNEQFF. In DNA, the CDR3 is TGTGCCAGCACTCGACTAGCGGGAGGCGCCTACAATGAGCAGTTCTTC.

The chain uses TRBV2 and TRBJ2-3; 12 positions match TRBD2. CDR3 size: 17 residues. Germline V gene data show CDR1 as SNHLY and CDR2 as FYNNEI. Trimming at V came to 6 bases and at J to 1 base, leaving 8 bases not matched to a gene. In DNA, the CDR3 is TGTGCCAGCAGCCGGGGGCTAGCGGGAGGGGGCACAGATACGCAGTATTTT. Its translation: CASSRGLAGGGTDTQYF.

This clone was seen a single time. The CDR3 loop reads CASSLVGGGSGNTIYF. The CDR3, as DNA: TGTGCCAGCAGCTTAGTGGGAGGGGGCTCTGGAAACACCATATATTTT. This chain uses TRBV11-2 with TRBJ1-3; D possibly corresponds to TRBD1 (6 bases). The germline V gene encodes CDR1 SGHAT and CDR2 FQNNGV. Trimming cost V 1 base and J 0 bases, with 10 bases left between them. The CDR3 covers 16 residues.

V gene TRBV6-1 combines with J gene TRBJ2-7; the D is unclear. V was shortened by 6 bases and J by 3 bases, with 6 bases between the two germline ends. The CDR3 has 11 residues. Germline CDR1 MNHNS, CDR2 SASEGT. The CDR3 is CASSRFYEQYF. CDR3 DNA sequence: TGTGCCAGCAGCCGATTCTACGAGCAGTACTTC.

The gene calls are TRBV27 and TRBJ2-5; D uncertain. Germline loops: CDR1 MNHEY, CDR2 SMNVEV (reference sequence). The CDR3 consists of 15 residues. Trimming stripped 6 bases from V and 5 bases from J, with 19 bases between. CDR3 protein: CASRLYGPARETQYF. CDR3 DNA sequence: TGTGCCAGCAGACTCTATGGGCCCGCACGGGAGACCCAGTACTTC.

In DNA form, the CDR3 reads TGTGCCAGCAGTTTATACCTGAACACTGAAGCTTTCTTT. This encodes CASSLYLNTEAFF. This chain uses TRBV27 with TRBJ1-1; D ambiguous. Trimming stripped 1 base from V and 0 bases from J, with 3 bases between. Germline V CDR1 and CDR2: MNHEY, SMNVEV (reference sequence). The CDR3 contains 13 residues.

This clone was found once. The J gene is TRBJ2-3, the V gene TRBV28, with TRBD1 matching over 8 bases. The CDR3 loop spans 15 amino acids. The germline gives CDR1 MDHEN, CDR2 SYDVKM. The ends lost 7 bases at V and 3 bases at J; junction bases unmatched: 9. The CDR3 here is CASTPGGVLTDTQYF. CDR3 nucleotide sequence: TGTGCCAGCACCCCAGGGGGCGTTCTTACAGATACGCAGTATTTT. Variable domain in full (rest from reference TRBV28 and TRBJ2-3): DVKVTQSSRYLVKRTGEKVFLECVQDMDHENMFWYRQDPGLGLRLIYFSYDVKMKEKGDIPEGYSVSREKKERFSLILESASTNQTSMYLCASTPGGVLTDTQYFGPGTRLTVL.

The chain couples TRBV7-8 to TRBJ2-7, with 8 positions matching TRBD1. From germline, CDR1 is SGHVS and CDR2 FQNEAQ. This CDR3 is 15 amino acids long. V lost 4 bases and J lost 3; bases outside the gene matches: 8. CDR3 region: CASSSGTGGNYEQYF. In DNA, the CDR3 is TGTGCCAGCAGCTCCGGGACAGGAGGCAACTACGAGCAGTACTTC. The entire variable domain, with the rest obtained from reference TRBV7-8 and TRBJ2-7, is as follows: GAGVSQSPRYKVAKRGQDVALRCDPISGHVSLFWYQQALGQGPEFLTYFQNEAQLDKSGLPSDRFFAERPEGSVSTLKIQRTQQEDSAVYLCASSSGTGGNYEQYFGPGTRLTVT.